This T cell receptor beta chain was captured by sequencing in a study of cytomegalovirus exposure and HLA in healthy donors. At the level of the study: Among 350 to 500 genotyped donors, around 77% fell in the Caucasian-associated ancestry cluster.

CDR1 and CDR2 from the germline V gene are SNHLY and FYNNEI. The V end was cut by 1 base, the J end by 1 base, with 7 bases between. This CDR3 is built from 14 residues. Primers: 60 Vbeta forward and 13 Jbeta reverse. Produced via immunoSEQ multiplex PCR; TCRdb's table is partial and in-frame only. The table lists around 180,000 clones, 70% to 80% of them singletons. V gene TRBV2 combines with J gene TRBJ1-1; D not certain. This TCR was sampled from a woman between 35 and 50 years old in good health and CMV-seronegative. Source material: PBMCs. The CDR3 sequence: CASSEGAGNTEAFF. The CDR3 DNA is TGTGCCAGCAGTGAAGGGGCAGGGAACACTGAAGCTTTCTTT.